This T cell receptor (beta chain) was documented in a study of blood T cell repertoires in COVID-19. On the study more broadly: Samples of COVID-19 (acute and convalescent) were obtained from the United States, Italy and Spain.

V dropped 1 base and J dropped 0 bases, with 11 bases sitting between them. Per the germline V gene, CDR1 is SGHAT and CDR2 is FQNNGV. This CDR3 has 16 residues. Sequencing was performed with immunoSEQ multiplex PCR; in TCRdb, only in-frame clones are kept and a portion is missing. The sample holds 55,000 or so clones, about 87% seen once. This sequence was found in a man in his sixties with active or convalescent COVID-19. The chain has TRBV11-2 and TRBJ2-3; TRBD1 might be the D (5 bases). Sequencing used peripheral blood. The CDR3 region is CASSLGGQGSTDTQYF. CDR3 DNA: TGTGCCAGCAGCTTAGGTGGGCAGGGTAGCACAGATACGCAGTATTTT.